Sequencing of this TCR beta chain was carried out in a study of blood T cells in healthy people across ages. This clonotype was seen a few times. Germline lookup yields CDR1 SGHRS and CDR2 YFSETQ. The CDR3 has 17 amino acids. Primed by a sample-barcoded 5' primer and a J-beta primer mix, a second PCR proceeded for roughly 6 to 12 cycles. One entry per CDR3 protein, called by TCRdb with MiXCR from the 5' RACE reads. This sample has 550,000 to 800,000 distinct CDR3 sequences; roughly 21% occur once, and the top ten carry 3.6%. This clonotype was obtained from a man between 65 and 85 years old in good health. Sequencing was carried out using blood. The chain combines TRBV5-1 with TRBJ2-1, with no clear D. Judging by the DNA end, TRBJ2-7 fits better; the J call may be wrong. For the CDR3, the DNA is TGCGCCAGCAGCTCTTTTCGATCTGGTGTAGATGGCTACGAGCAGTACTTC. Amino acids: CASSSFRSGVDGYEQYF.